These 11 T cell receptor beta chains share one sample of origin, sequenced in a study of T cells in Graves' hyperthyroidism and ophthalmopathy. RNA transcripts yielded amplified TCR beta CDR3 regions. The study used the HTBI primer set for a first-round RT-PCR of the TCR CDR3. TCRdb itself ran the multiplex PCR reads through MiXCR, one entry per CDR3 protein. Altogether a few hundred thousand distinct CDR3 sequences are present, 17% being singletons, with the ten largest covering 17%. The sample was blood. These receptors were obtained from a woman between 18 and 29 years old with Graves' ophthalmopathy.

This clonotype has a count of ten or more. This sequence joins TRBV3-1 and TRBJ2-5; 11 nucleotides align to TRBD2. V lost 2 bases and J lost 1; bases outside the gene matches: 3. Germline V lookup: CDR1 LGHDT, CDR2 YNNKEL (reference sequence). The CDR3 totals 16 residues. The CDR3 loop reads CASSQSGTSGQETQYF. As DNA, the CDR3 is TGTGCCAGCAGCCAATCCGGGACTAGCGGCCAAGAGACCCAGTACTTC.

The chain links TRBV6-1 to TRBJ2-7, with a possible D match to TRBD2 (6 bases). This CDR3 spans 16 amino acids. Trimming took 1 base from V and 2 from J, leaving 15 bases between them. CDR1 and CDR2 (germline): MNHNS, SASEGT. The chain's CDR3 is CASSEGLASVPYEQYF. CDR3 bases: TGTGCCAGCAGTGAAGGATTGGCTAGCGTCCCCTACGAGCAGTACTTC.

Ten or more counts support this clonotype. This rearrangement joins TRBV11-2 to TRBJ1-1; tentative D call: TRBD1 (5 bases). From germline, CDR1 is SGHAT and CDR2 FQNNGV. The CDR3 sequence is 15 residues long. V dropped 6 bases and J dropped 4 bases, with 18 bases sitting between them. CDR3 coding DNA: TGTGCCAGCAGAAGGGACCGTCCCACAGGCACTGAAGCTTTCTTT. It translates to CASRRDRPTGTEAFF.

This clonotype was picked up one time. Since no conserved phenylalanine or tryptophan closes the CDR3, a read error is the likely cause. The chain has TRBV10-3 and TRBJ2-3, with D hard to call. Germline V gene lookup returns CDR1 ENHRY and CDR2 SYGVKD. CDR3 length equals 12 residues. V was clipped by 10 bases and J by 0 bases, with 8 bases between them. In DNA form, the CDR3 reads TGTGCCACAGGAGCCAGCACAGATACGCAGTATTCT. Translation: CATGASTDTQYS.

The chain recombines TRBV2 with TRBJ1-5, with TRBD1 identical over 7 bases. This CDR3 has 15 residues. V lost 6 bases to trimming and J lost 2 bases; unmatched junction nucleotides: 7. Per the germline V gene, CDR1 is SNHLY and CDR2 is FYNNEI. The DNA of the CDR3 is TGTGCCAGCAGCCTACAGGGGATCCGCAATCAGCCCCAGCATTTT. Translating it yields CASSLQGIRNQPQHF.

This clonotype was counted ten times or more. The chain employs TRBV5-1 and TRBJ1-1; tentative D call: TRBD1 (5 bases). Germline CDR1 SGHRS, CDR2 YFSETQ. Trimming took off 4 bases at V and 3 bases at J, with 22 bases between the two ends. There are 17 residues in the CDR3. CDR3 DNA sequence: TGCGCCAGCAGCCCCATCCCCGGGACGTCCGTGGACACTGAAGCTTTCTTT. Amino acids: CASSPIPGTSVDTEAFF.

The sample holds a few counts of this clonotype. The V and J genes are TRBV2 and TRBJ1-3, with 7 nucleotides matching TRBD1. CDR3 length: 15 amino acids. J gave up 3 bases and V 5 bases, and 7 bases lay outside the gene matches. In germline, CDR1 is SNHLY, CDR2 FYNNEI. CDR3 nucleotide sequence: TGTGCCAGCAGTACCGGACAGGACTATGGAAACACCATATATTTT. Translation gives CASSTGQDYGNTIYF. The variable domain in full, with the rest retrieved from reference TRBV2 and TRBJ1-3, is EPEVTQTPSHQVTQMGQEVILRCVPISNHLYFYWYRQILGQKVEFLVSFYNNEISEKSEIFDDQFSVERPDGSNFTLKIRSTKLEDSAMYFCASSTGQDYGNTIYFGEGSWLTVV.

This clonotype was found a few times. The chain has TRBV7-2 and TRBJ2-4, with TRBD2 as a possible D gene (6 bases). V gave up 1 base and J gave up 4 bases, with 14 bases separating them. CDR1 is SGHTA, CDR2 FQGNSA, per germline. The CDR3 is 16 amino acids. The CDR3 loop reads CASSLGLSDYKNIQYF. The DNA of the CDR3 is TGTGCCAGCAGCTTAGGGTTGTCGGACTATAAAAACATTCAGTACTTC.

At least ten counts were recorded for this clonotype. This rearrangement joins TRBV20-1 to TRBJ1-2; 12 bases map to TRBD1. J gave up 4 bases and V 5 bases, and 8 bases lay outside the gene matches. The length of the CDR3 is 15 residues. The germline gives CDR1 DFQATT, CDR2 SNEGSKA (reference sequence). The CDR3 DNA sequence: TGCAGTGCTTGGGACAGGGGGCGCCTAATCTATGGCTACACCTTC. This codes for CSAWDRGRLIYGYTF.

This clonotype has at least ten counts. In DNA, the CDR3 is TGTGCCAGCAGCCTGATGGGGGAGTCCACTGAAGCTTTCTTT. Translated: CASSLMGESTEAFF. This sequence joins TRBV7-2 and TRBJ1-1, with D perhaps matching TRBD1 (5 bases). The CDR3 is made up of 14 amino acids. Trimming shortened V by 5 bases and J by 4 bases, and 14 bases separated the two germline ends. CDR1 and CDR2 (germline): SGHTA, FQGNSA.

This chain links TRBV28 with TRBJ2-1, with 9 bases aligning to TRBD1. This CDR3 is 15 amino acids long. CDR1 MDHEN and CDR2 SYDVKM come from the germline V gene. With 6 bases clipped from V and 6 bases from J, the junction kept 9 bases outside the gene matches. The CDR3 protein is CASSRTGAKLNEQFF. CDR3 in DNA: TGTGCCAGCAGCCGGACAGGGGCGAAACTCAATGAGCAGTTCTTC.